The 22 T cell receptor beta chains given below trace back to one sample, sequenced in a study of neurological immune-mediated disorders. TCRdb itself ran the 5' RACE reads through MiXCR, one entry per CDR3 protein. The sample yields about 65,000 distinct CDR3 sequences, over 4% seen once. Sequences were obtained from PBMCs. These receptors were collected from a man in his forties or fifties with multiple sclerosis.

This clonotype was seen ten or more times. The chain joins TRBV5-6 to TRBJ1-6; TRBD1 might be the D (6 bases). V gave up 3 bases and J gave up 7 bases, with 11 bases separating them. This CDR3 spans 14 amino acids. Germline CDR1 SGHDT, CDR2 YYEEEE. CDR3 DNA: TGTGCCAGCAGCTCCCGGGACAAGAATTCACCCCTCCACTTT. Translated: CASSSRDKNSPLHF.

This clonotype was counted ten times or more. The chain combines TRBV5-1 with TRBJ2-7; 8 nucleotides line up with TRBD1. Germline CDR1 and CDR2: SGHRS and YFSETQ. The CDR3 spans 14 residues. V was pared by 3 bases and J by 3 bases, with 5 bases of the junction left unmatched. CDR3 loop: CASSSGQGFYEQYF. The CDR3 coding sequence is TGCGCCAGCAGCTCAGGACAGGGATTCTACGAGCAGTACTTC.

This clonotype was detected a few times. V and J are TRBV3-1 and TRBJ2-3; TRBD2 matches at 12 bases. This CDR3 region has 18 residues. Germline lookup yields CDR1 LGHDT and CDR2 YNNKEL (reference sequence). V lost 4 bases and J lost 0; bases outside the gene matches: 8. The CDR3 reads CASSRWPSGGVSTDTQYF. The CDR3, as DNA: TGTGCCAGCAGCCGCTGGCCTAGCGGGGGGGTTAGCACAGATACGCAGTATTTT.

A remark on this clonotype: An end of the junction does not agree with germline; a read error may underlie this. The chain is built from TRBV3-1 and TRBJ1-6, with no clear D. CDR1 and CDR2 (germline): LGHDT, YNNKEL (reference sequence). The CDR3 loop spans 15 amino acids. The chain's CDR3 is CASSQELSYNSPLHF. The CDR3, as DNA: TGTGCCAGCAGCCAAGAACTCTCCTATAATTCACCCCTACACTTT.

This clonotype was seen repeatedly, ten times or more. This chain joins TRBV5-1 and TRBJ1-2; D perhaps matches TRBD1 (6 bases). From germline, CDR1 is SGHRS and CDR2 YFSETQ. Trimming stripped 4 bases from V and 0 bases from J, with 13 bases between. This CDR3 contains 15 residues. The CDR3 spells CASSGGGLTNYGYTF. The CDR3 nucleotides read TGCGCCAGCAGCGGAGGGGGTCTCACTAACTATGGCTACACCTTC.

This clonotype has ten or more counts. CDR3 DNA: TGTGCCAGCAGTTCTGAAAACAGGGGCCATGGCTACACCTTC. Its translation: CASSSENRGHGYTF. The chain has TRBV12-3 or TRBV12-4 and TRBJ1-2, with TRBD1 matching 7 bases. The CDR3 extends over 14 amino acids. V lost 4 bases, J lost 6 bases, and 8 bases stayed unmatched.

This clonotype was recorded many times. V is TRBV3-1 and J is TRBJ1-2, with 7 bases fitting TRBD1. This CDR3 comprises 14 residues. Germline V gene sequence: CDR1 LGHDT, CDR2 YNNKEL (reference sequence). V trimming: 5 bases; J trimming: 7 bases; junction bases outside the gene matches: 10. CDR3 bases: TGTGCCAGCAGCTTTCCCGACAGGGTGGCTGGCTACACCTTC. It is translated as CASSFPDRVAGYTF.

This clonotype was seen many times. The chain carries TRBV20-1 and TRBJ1-5, with 8 bases matching TRBD1. V lost 6 bases, J lost 3 bases, and 7 bases stayed unmatched. CDR1 is DFQATT, CDR2 SNEGSKA, per germline (reference sequence). This CDR3 has 14 residues. The CDR3 is CSAAQGATNQPQHF. CDR3 nucleotide sequence: TGCAGTGCGGCCCAGGGGGCCACCAATCAGCCCCAGCATTTT.

This clonotype occurred many times. The DNA for the CDR3 is TGCGCCAGCAGCTTGTACCGCGGAACTAATGAAAAACTGTTTTTT. The encoded protein is CASSLYRGTNEKLFF. The J gene is TRBJ1-4, the V gene TRBV5-1; no definite D call. V was trimmed by 1 base and J by 1 base, leaving 8 bases between them. The CDR3 is 15 residues long. Per germline, CDR1 SGHRS and CDR2 YFSETQ.

This clonotype was detected many times. V gene TRBV29-1 combines with J gene TRBJ2-1; tentative D call: TRBD1 (6 bases). Trimming stripped 5 bases from V and 9 bases from J, with 14 bases between. The CDR3 loop spans 12 amino acids. CDR1 is SQVTM and CDR2 is ANQGSEA in the germline V gene. The CDR3 region is CSVNYRVSEQFF. The CDR3 DNA follows: TGCAGCGTTAACTACAGGGTTAGTGAGCAGTTCTTC.

There are many counts of this clonotype. The CDR3: CASSQSLADQYF. CDR3 bases: TGTGCCAGCAGCCAATCTTTGGCGGACCAGTACTTC. The V and J genes are TRBV16 and TRBJ2-5, with D unresolved. Germline CDR1 is KGHSY and CDR2 is FQNENV. The CDR3 consists of 12 residues. Deletions cut 0 bases from V and 10 bases from J, with 9 bases between.

There are many counts of this clonotype. V gene TRBV10-3 combines with J gene TRBJ1-1; D might be TRBD1 (5 bases). The V end was cut by 8 bases, the J end by 0 bases, with 16 bases between. Germline V gene data show CDR1 as ENHRY and CDR2 as SYGVKD. The CDR3 length is 15 residues. CDR3 DNA: TGTGCCATCGGGGACCCCGGGACTGTGAACACTGAAGCTTTCTTT. It specifies CAIGDPGTVNTEAFF.

This clonotype was observed at least ten times. The chain carries TRBV20-1 and TRBJ2-2; TRBD2 aligns across 10 bases. Trimming took 6 bases from V and 1 from J; bases not matched to a gene: 5. The germline V gene has CDR1 DFQATT and CDR2 SNEGSKA (reference sequence). The CDR3 contains 15 residues. This CDR3 is CSAKSSGGNTGELFF. For the CDR3, the DNA is TGCAGTGCGAAATCTAGCGGGGGGAACACCGGGGAGCTGTTTTTT.

This clonotype was seen repeatedly, ten times or more. The chain has TRBV5-5 and TRBJ2-7, with a tentative D call TRBD1 (6 bases). The CDR3 extends over 14 amino acids. Germline loops: CDR1 SGHKS, CDR2 YYEKEE (reference sequence). The V end lost 6 bases, the J end lost 2 bases, and 15 bases lay between the germline ends. In nucleotides, the CDR3 is TGTGCCAGCACCTATCACAGGGACCCCTACGAGCAGTACTTC. Translated, it gives CASTYHRDPYEQYF.

This sequence joins TRBV6-2 or TRBV6-3 and TRBJ1-4, with D possibly TRBD1 on 5 matching bases. CDR3 size: 15 residues. Trimming pared 2 bases from V and 5 bases from J, leaving 12 bases between. Germline loops: CDR1 MNHEY, CDR2 SVGEGT. CDR3 amino acids: CASSYPGTRNEKLFF. The CDR3 nucleotides are TGTGCCAGCAGTTACCCCGGGACGCGGAATGAAAAACTGTTTTTT.

This chain links TRBV6-2 or TRBV6-3 with TRBJ1-1, with D unresolved. The V gene lost 0 bases and the J gene lost 10 bases, with 18 bases spanning the gap. The CDR3 has 15 amino acids. Germline V gene sequence: CDR1 MNHEY, CDR2 SVGEGT. CDR3 amino acids: CASSYSSTGTEAAFF. The CDR3 DNA reads as TGTGCCAGCAGTTACTCGAGTACGGGAACCGAGGCAGCTTTCTTT.

This clonotype was seen at least ten times. This chain uses TRBV5-1 with TRBJ2-7; D perhaps matches TRBD1 (6 bases). Trimming took off 2 bases at V and 0 bases at J, with 9 bases between the two ends. This CDR3 is built from 14 residues. The V gene's germline CDR1 is SGHRS and CDR2 YFSETQ. The CDR3 sequence is CASSFGQSSYEQYF. CDR3 nucleotide sequence: TGCGCCAGCAGCTTCGGACAGAGCTCCTACGAGCAGTACTTC.

This clonotype was observed many times. The chain has TRBV28 and TRBJ2-7, with 10 positions matching TRBD2. With 4 bases clipped from V and 1 base from J, the junction kept 4 bases outside the gene matches. Germline CDR1 reads MDHEN; CDR2 reads SYDVKM. The CDR3 loop spans 15 amino acids. The CDR3 protein is CASSSPTSGSYEQYV. CDR3 DNA: TGTGCCAGCAGTTCCCCGACTAGCGGGTCCTACGAGCAGTACGTC.

This clonotype was counted ten times or more. Germline is not matched at one junction end, which may reflect a read error. The chain combines TRBV7-9 with TRBJ2-5; D not certain. The germline CDR1 and CDR2 sequences are SEHNR and FQNEAQ (reference sequence). The CDR3 runs 15 residues. CDR3 sequence: CASSLAITVQETQYF. Written as DNA, the CDR3 is TGTGCCAGCAGCTTAGCGATTACAGTCCAAGAGACCCAGTACTTT.

This clonotype occurred many times. This sequence joins TRBV12-3 or TRBV12-4 and TRBJ1-5, with D unclear. This CDR3 is 14 amino acids long. V was pared by 3 bases and J by 0 bases, with 6 bases between. The CDR3 loop reads CASSLRNSNQPQHF. The CDR3 nucleotides are TGTGCCAGCAGTTTGAGAAATAGCAATCAGCCCCAGCATTTT.

This clonotype has a count of ten or more. The rearrangement links TRBV2 to TRBJ2-1; TRBD2 matches 9 bases. With 3 bases clipped from V and 4 bases from J, the junction kept 7 bases outside the gene matches. In germline, CDR1 is SNHLY, CDR2 FYNNEI. The CDR3 loop spans 16 amino acids. The CDR3 loop is CASSDGAGGVYNEQFF. For the CDR3, the DNA is TGTGCCAGCAGTGATGGGGCGGGGGGGGTTTACAATGAGCAGTTCTTC.

This clonotype has only a few counts. This chain uses TRBV20-1 with TRBJ1-1; the match to TRBD1 covers 9 bases. J gave up 4 bases and V 4 bases, and 7 bases lay outside the gene matches. There are 14 residues in the CDR3. In germline, CDR1 is DFQATT, CDR2 SNEGSKA (reference sequence). In nucleotides, the CDR3 is TGCAGTGCTAAACGGTACAGGGGGCCCACTGAAGCTTTCTTT. It is translated as CSAKRYRGPTEAFF.